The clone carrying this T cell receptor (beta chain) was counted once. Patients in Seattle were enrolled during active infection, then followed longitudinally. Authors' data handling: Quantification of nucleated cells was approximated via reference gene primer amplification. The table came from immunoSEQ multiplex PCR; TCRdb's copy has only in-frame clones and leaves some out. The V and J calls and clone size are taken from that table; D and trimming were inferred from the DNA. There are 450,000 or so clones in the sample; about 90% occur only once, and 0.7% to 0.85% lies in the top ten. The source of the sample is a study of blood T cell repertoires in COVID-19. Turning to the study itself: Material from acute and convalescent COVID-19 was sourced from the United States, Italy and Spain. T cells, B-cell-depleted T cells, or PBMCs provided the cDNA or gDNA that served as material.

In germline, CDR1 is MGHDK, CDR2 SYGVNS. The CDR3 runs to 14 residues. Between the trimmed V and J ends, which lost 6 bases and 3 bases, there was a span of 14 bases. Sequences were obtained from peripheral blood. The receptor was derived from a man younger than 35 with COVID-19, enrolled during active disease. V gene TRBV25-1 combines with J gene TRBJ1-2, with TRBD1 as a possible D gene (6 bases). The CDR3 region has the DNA TGTGCCAGCAGCTCCGGGACATCCTACTATGGCTACACCTTC. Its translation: CASSSGTSYYGYTF.